The 13 T cell receptor beta chains listed next were all sequenced from one sample in a study of blood T cell repertoires in COVID-19. TCRdb keeps only in-frame clones here, not all; method: immunoSEQ multiplex PCR. The sample yields 350,000 to 450,000 clones, 80% to 90% seen once. Source material: peripheral blood. Source of these receptors: a woman aged 55-69 years with COVID-19, enrolled during active disease.

This chain uses TRBV10-2 with TRBJ2-7; 11 bases line up with TRBD1. This CDR3 contains 14 residues. From germline, CDR1 is WSHSY and CDR2 SAAADI. The trim removed 6 bases at V and 6 bases at J, leaving 7 bases unmatched. The chain's CDR3 is CASRDRDRGVEQYF. The CDR3 DNA is TGCGCCAGCAGAGACCGGGACAGGGGGGTCGAGCAGTACTTC.

The chain combines TRBV16 with TRBJ1-2; no firm D call. Germline-derived CDR1 and CDR2 are KGHSY and FQNENV. The CDR3 length is 15 residues. V was clipped by 2 bases and J by 6 bases, with 16 bases between them. CDR3 DNA sequence: TGTGCCAGCAGCCAAGTTGGTTCAGTTAATGATGGCTACACCTTC. Protein: CASSQVGSVNDGYTF.

The chain links TRBV7-9 to TRBJ2-4; 7 bases match TRBD2. CDR3 size: 14 residues. Germline trimming cut 4 bases from V and 4 bases from J; bases unmatched to any gene: 4. Germline CDR1 reads SEHNR; CDR2 reads FQNEAQ (reference sequence). The CDR3 here is CASSSSGTKNIQYF. The CDR3 coding sequence is TGTGCCAGCAGCTCTAGCGGTACAAAAAACATTCAGTACTTC.

The J gene is TRBJ1-1, the V gene TRBV5-1, with D possibly TRBD1 on 6 matching bases. The CDR3 is made up of 13 amino acids. Germline CDR1 and CDR2: SGHRS and YFSETQ. V was shortened by 7 bases and J by 6 bases, with 16 bases between the two germline ends. The CDR3 DNA follows: TGCGCCAGCCGGGACATGGGGGACGCTGAAGCTTTCTTT. It translates to CASRDMGDAEAFF.

CDR3 coding DNA: TGTGCCAGCACCCAGGCTCAAGAGACCCAGTACTTC. Residues: CASTQAQETQYF. This chain links TRBV2 with TRBJ2-5; no definite D call. V lost 7 bases and J 2 bases, leaving 8 bases between the germline ends. Germline assignment: CDR1 SNHLY and CDR2 FYNNEI. The CDR3 extends over 12 amino acids.

The chain employs TRBV5-6 and TRBJ2-3, with D possibly being TRBD2 (6 bases). The ends were cut back, 8 bases at V and 1 base at J, with 20 bases in the middle. The CDR3 length is 16 residues. The germline gives CDR1 SGHDT, CDR2 YYEEEE. CDR3: CASRVGRGLRTDTQYF. CDR3 DNA sequence: TGTGCCAGTCGCGTGGGGCGGGGACTTCGCACAGATACGCAGTATTTT.

V is TRBV7-3 and J is TRBJ2-5, with TRBD2 matching over 7 bases. The CDR3 covers 13 residues. Germline V gene lookup returns CDR1 SGHTA and CDR2 FQGTGA. The V gene end was trimmed by 2 bases and the J gene end by 5 bases; junction bases not matched to a gene: 2. CDR3 sequence (DNA): TGTGCCAGCAGCTTAGAGGGAGGGGAGACCCAGTACTTC. Translating it yields CASSLEGGETQYF. The full variable domain, in which reference TRBV7-3 and TRBJ2-5 provide the parts outside the CDR3, is GAGVSQTPSNKVTEKGKYVELRCDPISGHTALYWYRQSLGQGPEFLIYFQGTGAADDSGLPNDRFFAVRPEGSVSTLKIQRTERGDSAVYLCASSLEGGETQYFGPGTRLLVL.

This clone was seen once. The genes are TRBV11-1 and TRBJ2-1, with TRBD2 identical over 8 bases. The V gene's germline CDR1 is SGHAT and CDR2 FQDESV (reference sequence). Trimming took 5 bases from V and 4 from J; bases not matched to a gene: 7. This CDR3 is built from 15 residues. The CDR3 reads CASSQLAVLYNEQFF. CDR3 bases: TGTGCCAGCAGCCAACTAGCGGTCCTTTACAATGAGCAGTTCTTC.

The CDR3: CASSATGENSPLHF. For the CDR3, the DNA is TGTGCCAGCAGCGCGACAGGGGAGAATTCACCCCTCCACTTT. The chain employs TRBV9 and TRBJ1-6; TRBD1 matches at 8 bases. The CDR3 totals 14 residues. Germline V gives CDR1 SGDLS, CDR2 YYNGEE. Trimming cost V 3 bases and J 7 bases; bases outside gene matches: 3.

The chain has TRBV5-1 and TRBJ2-7; possible D gene TRBD2, 5 bases. The CDR3 is 15 amino acids. The germline V gene encodes CDR1 SGHRS and CDR2 YFSETQ. The V and J ends lost 2 bases and 4 bases respectively, with 16 bases between them. The CDR3 DNA follows: TGCGCCAGCAGCTTTTCGGAAAGAGGGATATACGAGCAGTACTTC. This encodes CASSFSERGIYEQYF.

This clone occurred once. This sequence joins TRBV15 and TRBJ1-6, with 8 bases fitting TRBD1. The CDR3 is 16 amino acids. CDR1 LNHNV and CDR2 YYDKDF come from the germline V gene (reference sequence). V lost 0 bases to trimming and J lost 9 bases; unmatched junction nucleotides: 7. Here the CDR3 DNA reads TGTGCCACCAGCAGAGATAAGCAGGGGGCCGGTTCACCCCTCCACTTT. It translates to CATSRDKQGAGSPLHF.

This clone came up once. This rearrangement joins TRBV28 to TRBJ1-4; a weak D match, TRBD1 (6 bases). The CDR3 runs 11 residues. Trimming stripped 9 bases from V and 11 bases from J, with 13 bases between. The germline CDR1 and CDR2 sequences are MDHEN and SYDVKM. The CDR3 spells CASQTGPKLFF. CDR3 DNA sequence: TGTGCCAGTCAGACAGGCCCTAAACTGTTTTTT. Variable domain in full (rest from reference TRBV28 and TRBJ1-4): DVKVTQSSRYLVKRTGEKVFLECVQDMDHENMFWYRQDPGLGLRLIYFSYDVKMKEKGDIPEGYSVSREKKERFSLILESASTNQTSMYLCASQTGPKLFFGSGTQLSVL.

The chain couples TRBV29-1 to TRBJ2-2; 8 bases fit TRBD1. Germline trimming cut 5 bases from V and 7 bases from J; bases unmatched to any gene: 9. CDR3 size: 14 residues. Germline CDR1 is SQVTM and CDR2 is ANQGSEA. The DNA for the CDR3 is TGCAGCGTTCAAGGTGCAGGGGGCGACGGGGAGCTGTTTTTT. It encodes CSVQGAGGDGELFF.